This T cell receptor (beta chain) was sequenced during a study of blood T cells in healthy people across ages (dated by TCRdb to the mid-2010s). Looking at the study overall: In model experiments, template switching captured roughly one uniquely barcoded TCR beta cDNA molecule for every two T cells. For two donors (one aged 18 to 30 and one aged 80 or older), the study analyzed two additional independent replicas of 1 million unique cDNA reads from the same blood draw. Donors were grouped into four age groups: young (average approximately 16 years), middle-aged (39), aged (over 55) and long-lived (around 80). To track age-related changes in TCR beta repertoire diversity, the study relied on deep sequencing normalized with unique cDNA molecular identifiers.

Concerning this clonotype itself: Its antigen remains undetermined. No base qualities exist here, and no much larger clone lies one base off it.

Libraries were prepared through 5' RACE. The run used an Illumina HiSeq 2500. The second PCR ran for about 7 to 11 cycles and used a J-beta primer mix along with a sample-barcoded 5' primer. Each TCR beta cDNA molecule received a unique molecular identifier from a template-switch 5' adaptor carrying 12 random nucleotides. At least 2.5 million CDR3-containing paired-end reads were obtained from each sample. The Mint cDNA synthesis kit, primed by a TRBC-specific oligonucleotide, was used to synthesize first-strand cDNA from all RNA. All cDNA was treated with uracil-DNA glycosylase and then went through a first 18-cycle PCR with the universal primers M1SS and BC2_uni_R. As for the original processing: For normalization, 1 million high-quality reads were randomly selected from each sample, with every read carrying a distinct molecular identifier. Instead of being binned into consensus sequences, reads that shared molecular identifiers were thrown out. MiTCR, run with a Q25 quality threshold and the strictest error-elimination algorithm, handled CDR3 identification, clonotype clustering and error correction. A nonparametric unseen species model using Euler transformation provided a lower-bound estimate of total TCR beta diversity. TCRdb passed the public sequencing reads through fastp at Q25 and MiXCR, retaining productive beta sequences. Identical CDR3 proteins give one entry, which carries the most common genes and DNA. The V and J calls were not made by the authors but by TCRdb's processing. Across this sample there are about 570,000 distinct CDR3 sequences, with about 27% seen only once. Approximately 3.7% of the sample rests with the top ten.

The paper's findings and limits, for the study overall: The CMV infection status of donors was not known, potentially confounding age-related changes in expanded clonotypes. Observed TCR beta diversity correlated strongly with the percentage of naive T cells measured by flow cytometry. Conclusive comparison of naive and antigen-experienced compartments was prevented by the profiling of bulk unsorted PBMCs. As age increased, observed TCR beta diversity per million T cells dropped in a roughly linear way, and a significant reduction was already evident by age 40. Estimates of total diversity from one million sequenced T cells were regarded as lower bounds and underestimates. Compared with the aged group, more naive CD4+ T cells, fewer expanded clones and increased TCR diversity were shown by the long-lived group, suggesting age selection.

Systemically healthy Caucasian individuals from Russia, around 38 in total and aged 6 to 90 years, were included as donors. Roughly 10 milliliters of peripheral blood were collected from each donor into EDTA-treated Vacutainer tubes. PBMCs were isolated by Ficoll-Paque density-gradient centrifugation, with at least 6.5 million obtained per sample. Total RNA, at least 6 micrograms per sample, was extracted from PBMCs with Trizol reagent. For every donor, flow cytometry on a PBMC aliquot measured the percentage of naive CD45RAhigh/CD27high T cells. Its CDR3 holds 15 amino acids, cysteine through phenylalanine. Only the CDR3 region is kept as DNA, spanning 45 bases read in frame from base 1. Via the germline V gene, CDR1 is SGDLS and CDR2 YYNGEE. V has 1 base trimmed and J has 4 bases trimmed; junction bases matching no gene number 5. This sample was also put to use in a study of T cells of mothers and their children. The other study reports the following: Nine systemically healthy Caucasian individuals, comprising three mothers and their six children, were included as donors. cDNA synthesis consumed the entire amount of extracted RNA, loaded at about 1.6 ug RNA in each 15 ul reaction. In the second PCR, the M1S primer introduced both the sample barcodes and 2-4 random nucleotides. More than 9 million TCR beta CDR3 reads were obtained from each mother, and some 3 million reads were obtained from each child. In both related and unrelated pairs, thymic selection shapes the output of TCR recombination in a similar way, with inherited differences having only a minor effect. Related mother-child pairs always showed normalized repertoire overlap that was slightly higher than in unrelated mother-child pairs, though the difference was never significant. With a sensitivity of approximately 96 clones per million clonotypes, no persistent microchimeric T cell clones were detected. To look for features that set related mother-child pairs apart from unrelated individuals, the researchers ran deep NGS to compare the TCR beta repertoires of mothers and children. On average, the children were roughly 12 +/- 4 years old, while the mothers were approximately 41 +/- 4 years old. After adapter ligation was performed with NEBNext reagents, the libraries were sequenced on an Illumina HiSeq 2000 with 100+100 nt paired-end reads. To prevent cross-contamination, the mother and child libraries were prepared one month apart and sequenced in separate runs. Between roughly 500,000 and 2,300,000 distinct TCR beta clonotypes were identified per donor. Naive TCR beta clonotypes were estimated from low-frequency clonotypes matched to each donor's FACS-determined naive share, without sorting.

Source material: blood. This clonotype was obtained from a boy aged 2 to 10 in good health. The sequence joins TRBV9 to TRBJ2-5; 9 central bases correspond to TRBD2. The CDR3 reads CASSVRAGGRETQYF. The sequenced DNA is TGTGCCAGCAGCGTACGAGCGGGGGGCAGAGAGACCCAGTACTTC. Reference TRBV9 and TRBJ2-5 genes cover what lies past the CDR3, so the full variable domain is DSGVTQTPKHLITATGQRVTLRCSPRSGDLSVYWYQQSLDQGLQFLIQYYNGEERAKGNILERFSAQQFPDLHSELNLSSLELGDSALYFCASSVRAGGRETQYFGPGTRLLVL.